The 5 T cell receptor beta chains below come from one sample, sequenced in a study of cytomegalovirus exposure and HLA in healthy donors. Primers included in the PCR were 60 Vbeta and 13 Jbeta primers. The data were produced by immunoSEQ multiplex PCR, yet TCRdb's version contains in-frame clones alone and is incomplete. The repertoire includes 200,000 to 250,000 clones, around 80% of them detected once, and approximately 0.63% sits in the top ten. Sample: PBMCs. Source of these receptors: a young man in good health and CMV-seronegative.

The chain couples TRBV2 to TRBJ1-1; D call uncertain. CDR3 length equals 14 residues. Germline V CDR1 and CDR2: SNHLY, FYNNEI. The ends were cut back, 2 bases at V and 1 base at J, with 8 bases in the middle. As DNA, the CDR3 is TGTGCCAGCAGTGAAACCCCGGGGAACACTGAAGCTTTCTTT. Its translation: CASSETPGNTEAFF.

This clone has only one observation. The CDR3 loop reads CASSLEQGEAFF. CDR3 in DNA: TGTGCCAGCAGCTTGGAACAGGGGGAAGCTTTCTTT. The chain links TRBV5-4 to TRBJ1-1; 7 nucleotides match TRBD1. With 0 bases clipped from V and 8 bases from J, the junction kept 1 base outside the gene matches. The germline CDR1 and CDR2 sequences are SGHNT and YYREEE (reference sequence). The CDR3 is 12 amino acids.

The rearrangement uses TRBV30 and TRBJ1-5; D gene uncertain. The CDR3 runs 14 residues. The ends were cut back, 0 bases at V and 3 bases at J, with 9 bases in the middle. The germline V gene has CDR1 GTSNPN and CDR2 SVGIG (reference sequence). DNA for the CDR3: TGTGCCTGGAGTGTAGATAGTTACAATCAGCCCCAGCATTTT. Translating gives CAWSVDSYNQPQHF.

The J gene is TRBJ2-1, the V gene TRBV7-2, with 10 bases identical to TRBD2. The CDR3 has 16 residues. Germline assignment: CDR1 SGHTA and CDR2 FQGNSA. Losses at the gene ends were 1 base for V and 8 bases for J; bases not matched to a gene: 8. The CDR3 DNA sequence: TGTGCCAGCAGCTTAGGGGCTAGCGGGAGTGGGTATGAGCAGTTCTTC. Protein product: CASSLGASGSGYEQFF.

This chain uses TRBV6-5 with TRBJ2-5, with 10 bases aligning to TRBD1. The assigned J gene may be wrong: the sequence end matches TRBJ2-7 better. The germline V gene has CDR1 MNHEY and CDR2 SVGAGI. This CDR3 has 15 residues. CDR3 bases: TGTGCCAGCAGCCGACCGGGACAGGGGTCCTACGAGCAGTACTTC. Encoded protein: CASSRPGQGSYEQYF.